The rows below give T cell receptor beta chains drawn from one sample of a study of blood T cell repertoires in COVID-19. Only in-frame clones appear in the TCRdb table, and some are missing; sequencing was by immunoSEQ multiplex PCR. The table shows about 230,000 clones, with less than 90% occurring only once. What was sequenced was peripheral blood. These receptors all come from a woman in her 70s with active or convalescent COVID-19. CDR3s include the opening cysteine and the closing phenylalanine or tryptophan. The order of the fields is D gene, J gene, V gene, clone size, CDR3 DNA, CDR3 protein. A D gene is named only where the DNA matches it firmly. Clone size appears in some rows only: once, few, many, or a class for an expanded clone.

NA,TRBJ1-6,TRBV9,NA,TGTGCCAGCAGCGTAGCTAGGCAGACCTATAATTCACCCCTCCACTTT,CASSVARQTYNSPLHF
NA,TRBJ1-6,TRBV7-9,NA,TGTGCCAGCAGCCCAAATATAAAGGGGATTTCACCCCTCCACTTT,CASSPNIKGISPLHF
NA,TRBJ1-2,TRBV20-1,NA,TGCAGTGCTAGTGGCCCACAGGGCACGGGGGGCTACACCTTC,CSASGPQGTGGYTF
TRBD1,TRBJ1-2,TRBV5-1,NA,TGCGCCAGCAGCTTTGTGCGGGACAGTAATGGCTACACCTTC,CASSFVRDSNGYTF
NA,TRBJ2-3,TRBV9,NA,TGTGCCAGCAGCGTAGGGGCAGGGCAGCAGTATTTT,CASSVGAGQQYF
NA,TRBJ1-1,TRBV28,NA,TGTGCCAGCAGTCCCCCGGCAGGGGTCATGACTGAAGCTTTCTTT,CASSPPAGVMTEAFF
NA,TRBJ2-1,TRBV6-5,NA,TGTGCCAGCAGTTACTCGGAACAGGGTCCTTACAATGAGCAGTTCTTC,CASSYSEQGPYNEQFF
NA,TRBJ1-5,TRBV12-3/TRBV12-4,few,TGTGCCAGCAGCATGGACAGAAGACGGCCCCAGCATTTT,CASSMDRRRPQHF
TRBD1,TRBJ1-2,TRBV7-9,NA,TGTGCCAGCAGCACTGGACAGGGGGTCTATGGCTACACCTTC,CASSTGQGVYGYTF
NA,TRBJ2-4,TRBV5-6,few,TGTGCCAGCAGCACCTTGGAGGCAGGGGTAGCCAAAAACATTCAGTACTTC,CASSTLEAGVAKNIQYF
TRBD1,TRBJ2-1,TRBV19,NA,TGTGCCAGTAGGGGCCATCAAGGGACAGGGGATTGGTATGAGCAGTTCTTC,CASRGHQGTGDWYEQFF
TRBD1,TRBJ2-3,TRBV28,NA,TGTGCCACCAGGACAGGTAGCACAGATACGCAGTATTTT,CATRTGSTDTQYF
NA,TRBJ1-2,TRBV5-1,NA,TGCGCCAGCAGCCTGGAGTCCGGGGGGACTGGCTACACCTTC,CASSLESGGTGYTF
TRBD2,TRBJ2-3,TRBV9,NA,TGTGCCAGCAGCCCCGGGAGGGGTTCAGCAGATACGCAGTATTTT,CASSPGRGSADTQYF
NA,TRBJ1-1,TRBV2,NA,TGTGCCAGCAGTGATTATGCAGGGTACACTGAAGCTTTCTTT,CASSDYAGYTEAFF
NA,TRBJ1-2,TRBV7-9,NA,TGTGCCAGCAGCTTTGGGCCCGGTGGCTACACCTTC,CASSFGPGGYTF
NA,TRBJ2-4,TRBV30,NA,TGTGCCTGGAGTTCCACACAGGGTCTACTAGCCAAAAACATTCAGTACTTC,CAWSSTQGLLAKNIQYF
NA,TRBJ1-2,TRBV7-9,NA,TGTGCCAGCAGCTCCCACCGAGACACAGGGAGAAGCTACACCTTC,CASSSHRDTGRSYTF
NA,TRBJ2-2,TRBV6-5,NA,TGTGCCAGCAGTTTCACCCACTTGAACACCGGGGAGCTGTTTTTT,CASSFTHLNTGELFF
NA,TRBJ2-7,TRBV12-3/TRBV12-4,few,TGTGCCAGCACCCACCGGGGCGAGCAGTACTTC,CASTHRGEQYF
TRBD2,TRBJ2-1,TRBV11-2,NA,TGTGCCAGCAGTCCCCGACTAGCGGGAGGTGGGAATGAGCAGTTCTTC,CASSPRLAGGGNEQFF
NA,TRBJ2-3,TRBV5-1,NA,TGCGCCAGCAGCTTTAAGGGGGATACGCAGTATTTT,CASSFKGDTQYF
TRBD1,TRBJ1-2,TRBV6-1,NA,TGTGCCAGCAGTGCATCTCGGGACAGGGGGAACTATGGCTACACCTTC,CASSASRDRGNYGYTF
TRBD1,TRBJ1-2,TRBV4-2,NA,TGTGCCAGCAGCCAGGACCACAGGGGGCGTTATGGCTACACCTTC,CASSQDHRGRYGYTF
TRBD1,TRBJ1-4,TRBV2,NA,TGTGCCATACAGGGGGAGGAGGAAAAACTGTTTTTT,CAIQGEEEKLFF
TRBD2,TRBJ2-3,TRBV7-9,NA,TGTGCCAGCAGCTTCACTAGCGGAGCCGATCTGAGACAGTATTTT,CASSFTSGADLRQYF
NA,TRBJ1-1,TRBV2,NA,NA,CASSVTFGVAFF
NA,TRBJ2-2,TRBV19,NA,TGTGCCAGTAGTATCCTAATGGGGGAGCTGTTTTTT,CASSILMGELFF
TRBD1,TRBJ1-6,TRBV5-4,NA,TGTGCCAGCAGCTCTGGGACAGGGGCGAAGAAATCACTCCTCCACTTT,CASSSGTGAKKSLLHF
TRBD1,TRBJ1-1,TRBV10-3,NA,TGTGCCACCGAGCAACAGGGGGGAAATGAAGCTTTCTTT,CATEQQGGNEAFF
NA,TRBJ2-5,TRBV18,NA,TGTGCCAGCTCACCCATCCAAGAGACCCAGTACTTC,CASSPIQETQYF
TRBD1,TRBJ1-5,TRBV6-5,NA,TGTGCCAGCAGTTACTACCAGGGGGATCAGCCCCAGCATTTT,CASSYYQGDQPQHF
TRBD1,TRBJ1-5,TRBV19,NA,TGTGCCAGTAGCGTTTCAGGGCAGGACAGGCAGTCCCAGCATTTT,CASSVSGQDRQSQHF
TRBD1,TRBJ2-1,TRBV12-3/TRBV12-4,NA,TGTGCCAGCAGGCGAGGGGGCGATGAGCAGTTCTTC,CASRRGGDEQFF
NA,TRBJ1-5,TRBV13,NA,TGTGCCAGCAGCCGGGGGGGTGAGCGGAGCAATCAGCCCCAGCATTTT,CASSRGGERSNQPQHF
TRBD1,TRBJ2-6,TRBV5-1,few,TGCGCCAGCAGTACAGGGGGACACTCTGGGGCCAACGTCCTGACTTTC,CASSTGGHSGANVLTF
TRBD2,TRBJ2-3,TRBV6-6,few,TGTGCCAGCAGCTGGACTAGCGGGCCTCATACGCAGTATTTT,CASSWTSGPHTQYF
NA,TRBJ1-1,TRBV5-5,NA,TGTGCCAGCAGCTTTCTGGGAGCGAACACTGAAGCTTTCTTT,CASSFLGANTEAFF
NA,TRBJ1-5,TRBV19,NA,TGTGCCAGTAGTATTTTCTACAGGAATCAGCCCCAGCATTTT,CASSIFYRNQPQHF
TRBD1,TRBJ2-7,TRBV27,NA,TGTGCCAGCAGTTACGACAGGGACTCCTACGAGCAGTACTTC,CASSYDRDSYEQYF
TRBD1,TRBJ1-1,TRBV4-2,NA,TGTGCCAGCAGCCCGTCGGACAGGGGACTGTTGAACACTGAAGCTTTCTTT,CASSPSDRGLLNTEAFF
NA,TRBJ1-5,TRBV11-1,NA,TGTGCCAGCAGCAAACAGGGCGAGCAGCCCCAGCATTTT,CASSKQGEQPQHF
NA,TRBJ2-3,TRBV4-2,NA,TGTGCCAGCAGCCAAGTTGCAGCGGTTCAAACAGATACGCAGTATTTT,CASSQVAAVQTDTQYF
NA,TRBJ2-2,TRBV11-1,NA,TGTGCCAGCAGCTTAGAGGACTATTACACCGGGGAGCTGTTTTTT,CASSLEDYYTGELFF
NA,TRBJ2-7,TRBV27,NA,TGTGCCAGCCTAAATCCAACCGGGCAGTACTTC,CASLNPTGQYF
NA,TRBJ1-2,TRBV5-1,NA,TGCGCCAGCAGCTTGGGACAGGATCCCCCCGGTGGCTACACCTTC,CASSLGQDPPGGYTF